Below are 27 T cell receptor beta chains sequenced from a single sample in a study of T-cell memory formation after mild COVID-19. TCRdb passed the 5' RACE reads through MiXCR, listing each CDR3 protein once. The sample has 160,000 or so distinct CDR3 sequences; 31% are singletons. Sample: PBMCs or a T cell subset sorted from them (not recorded which). Receptors were obtained from an adult woman who had mild COVID-19 (a few samples of this study predate the infection). Cell type and time point are not known.

This clonotype was observed a handful of times. The rearrangement joins TRBV19 to TRBJ2-7; no clear D gene. This CDR3 has 13 residues. Trimming shortened V by 2 bases and J by 0 bases, and 5 bases separated the two germline ends. Germline lookup yields CDR1 LNHDA and CDR2 SQIVND (reference sequence). The CDR3 reads CASSIIGSYEQYF. In DNA, the CDR3 is TGTGCCAGTAGTATAATCGGCTCCTACGAGCAGTACTTC.

DNA for the CDR3: TGTGCCAGCAGAGACAGGGGTATGGTGTTCGGAGAGACCCAGTACTTC. This translates into CASRDRGMVFGETQYF. The chain has TRBV7-2 and TRBJ2-5; 8 bases are shared with TRBD1. Germline assignment: CDR1 SGHTA and CDR2 FQGNSA. J lost 4 bases, V lost 6 bases, and 13 bases had no gene match. This CDR3 is 16 amino acids long.

The V call is TRBV19, the J call TRBJ1-5; 9 bases fit TRBD1. This CDR3 is 15 amino acids long. The junction had 10 bases not matched to a gene; V was cut back by 7 bases and J by 6 bases. Germline V gene sequence: CDR1 LNHDA, CDR2 SQIVND (reference sequence). CDR3 in amino acids: CASTPTGTGLQPQHF. For the CDR3, the DNA is TGTGCCAGTACTCCGACCGGGACAGGGCTTCAGCCCCAGCATTTT.

The J gene is TRBJ2-7, the V gene TRBV7-6; 11 positions agree with TRBD1. This CDR3 comprises 17 residues. Per germline, CDR1 SGHVS and CDR2 FNYEAQ. V was pared by 5 bases and J by 4 bases, with 13 bases of the junction left unmatched. CDR3 in amino acids: CASSPWTGGGGVYEQYF. The CDR3 DNA is TGTGCCAGCAGCCCCTGGACAGGGGGCGGGGGGGTGTACGAGCAGTACTTC.

This clonotype has just a few counts. V usage is TRBV7-2 and J usage is TRBJ2-1, with a possible D match to TRBD2 (7 bases). The ends were cut back, 1 base at V and 5 bases at J, with 15 bases in the middle. From germline, CDR1 is SGHTA and CDR2 FQGNSA. CDR3 length: 16 residues. The CDR3 DNA reads as TGTGCCAGCAGCTTAGACGCGGGGGCCCCAAACAATGAGCAGTTCTTC. Protein product: CASSLDAGAPNNEQFF.

The V and J genes are TRBV11-2 and TRBJ1-1, with D possibly being TRBD1 (6 bases). This CDR3 comprises 12 residues. Germline CDR1 is SGHAT and CDR2 is FQNNGV. V lost 3 bases and J 11 bases, leaving 13 bases between the germline ends. The DNA for the CDR3 is TGTGCCAGCAGCTTTGATACAGGGCGCGCTTTCTTT. This codes for CASSFDTGRAFF.

The J gene is TRBJ2-7, the V gene TRBV14; TRBD2 matches at 9 bases. The J segment lost 2 bases and the V segment lost 1 base, leaving 6 bases of the junction unmatched. This CDR3 is built from 16 residues. Germline CDR1 is SGHDN and CDR2 is FVKESK. CDR3 nucleotide sequence: TGTGCCAGCAGCCAAGGACCTAGCGGGGCTACCTACGAGCAGTACTTC. Amino acid sequence: CASSQGPSGATYEQYF.

This clonotype was detected a few times. CDR3 sequence (DNA): TGCAGTGCTGGGGGGACAGGGCCATGGTCCTATGGCTACACCTTC. Translation: CSAGGTGPWSYGYTF. This rearrangement joins TRBV20-1 to TRBJ1-2; 9 positions agree with TRBD1. Trimming cost V 5 bases and J 4 bases; bases outside gene matches: 11. In germline, CDR1 is DFQATT, CDR2 SNEGSKA (reference sequence). The CDR3 runs to 15 residues.

The V call is TRBV7-9, the J call TRBJ1-2, with D unresolved. Germline lookup yields CDR1 SEHNR and CDR2 FQNEAQ (reference sequence). Trimming shortened V by 5 bases and J by 6 bases, and 13 bases separated the two germline ends. CDR3 length equals 13 residues. The chain's CDR3 is CASSMEGPDGYTF. The CDR3 nucleotides are TGTGCCAGCAGCATGGAAGGGCCGGATGGCTACACCTTC.

This clonotype appeared a few times. V gene TRBV5-1 combines with J gene TRBJ2-7; 14 bases fit TRBD2. From germline, CDR1 is SGHRS and CDR2 YFSETQ. The CDR3 length is 13 residues. With 5 bases clipped from V and 7 bases from J, the junction kept 2 bases outside the gene matches. CDR3 protein: CASRGLAGEEQYF. The CDR3 DNA follows: TGCGCCAGCAGGGGACTAGCGGGAGAAGAGCAGTACTTC.

V gene TRBV19 combines with J gene TRBJ2-6; 9 bases fit TRBD1. Germline V gene data show CDR1 as LNHDA and CDR2 as SQIVND (reference sequence). The CDR3 totals 15 residues. Trimming at V came to 5 bases and at J to 5 bases, leaving 4 bases not matched to a gene. The CDR3 DNA sequence: TGTGCCAGTAGTTCGGACAGGGGAAGGGCCAACGTCCTGACTTTC. Protein sequence: CASSSDRGRANVLTF.

The chain couples TRBV9 to TRBJ1-1, with D possibly matching TRBD1 (6 bases). From germline, CDR1 is SGDLS and CDR2 YYNGEE. Trimming took off 5 bases at V and 0 bases at J, with 14 bases between the two ends. The CDR3 is made up of 15 amino acids. The CDR3 loop reads CASSAWDTMNTEAFF. The CDR3 DNA sequence: TGTGCCAGCAGTGCCTGGGACACCATGAACACTGAAGCTTTCTTT.

This clonotype was observed a handful of times. This chain connects TRBV5-1 to TRBJ2-2, with D unclear. Trimming pared 2 bases from V and 4 bases from J, leaving 12 bases between. The CDR3 loop spans 15 amino acids. CDR1 and CDR2 (germline): SGHRS, YFSETQ. As DNA, the CDR3 is TGCGCCAGCAGCTTTGGCGCTGGGGTCACCGGGGAGCTGTTTTTT. Amino acid sequence: CASSFGAGVTGELFF.

This clonotype was picked up many times. The chain links TRBV30 to TRBJ2-1, with D perhaps TRBD2 (6 bases). The CDR3 sequence is 10 residues long. Germline assignment: CDR1 GTSNPN and CDR2 SVGIG (reference sequence). CDR3 amino acids: CAAGSDEQFF. In DNA, the CDR3 is TGTGCGGCGGGAAGTGATGAGCAGTTCTTC.

The rearrangement links TRBV7-2 to TRBJ2-5, with TRBD1 identical over 7 bases. V gave up 0 bases and J gave up 3 bases; unmatched junction bases: 7. The CDR3 spans 16 residues. CDR1 and CDR2 from the germline V gene are SGHTA and FQGNSA. CDR3 in DNA: TGTGCCAGCAGCTTAGCTTCCGGGACAGTAAAAGAGACCCAGTACTTC. Translating it yields CASSLASGTVKETQYF.

CDR3 bases: TGCAGTGCTAGGAGCGGGATGAAAGAGACCCAGTACTTC. The encoded protein is CSARSGMKETQYF. The V call is TRBV20-1, the J call TRBJ2-5; 7 bases are shared with TRBD2. The V gene end was trimmed by 3 bases and the J gene end by 3 bases; junction bases not matched to a gene: 4. Germline CDR1 is DFQATT and CDR2 is SNEGSKA (reference sequence). This CDR3 contains 13 residues.

This chain joins TRBV5-4 and TRBJ2-7; 15 bases agree with TRBD2. CDR3 length: 20 amino acids. Germline V gene sequence: CDR1 SGHNT, CDR2 YYREEE (reference sequence). After removal of 2 bases from V and 4 bases from J, the junction contained 16 bases not matched to a gene. The CDR3 nucleotides are TGTGCCAGCAGCTTTCGTGGACTAGCGGGAGGGCTTACCGGTGGTTACGAGCAGTACTTC. Residues: CASSFRGLAGGLTGGYEQYF. Full variable domain (remainder filled in from reference TRBV5-4 and TRBJ2-7): ETGVTQSPTHLIKTRGQQVTLRCSSQSGHNTVSWYQQALGQGPQFIFQYYREEENGRGNFPPRFSGLQFPNYSSELNVNALELDDSALYLCASSFRGLAGGLTGGYEQYFGPGTRLTVT.

This clonotype showed up just a few times. This rearrangement joins TRBV4-2 to TRBJ2-1, with D perhaps TRBD1 or TRBD2 (5 bases each). CDR1 and CDR2 (germline): LGHNA, YNFKEQ. There are 13 residues in the CDR3. V was shortened by 4 bases and J by 10 bases, with 14 bases between the two germline ends. The CDR3 here is CASSRYRGVEQFF. The DNA for the CDR3 is TGTGCCAGCAGCCGGTATCGGGGCGTAGAGCAGTTCTTC.

V and J are TRBV3-1 and TRBJ2-7; 10 bases agree with TRBD1. The CDR3 length is 15 residues. The trim removed 5 bases at V and 4 bases at J, leaving 8 bases unmatched. Per germline, CDR1 LGHDT and CDR2 YNNKEL (reference sequence). The chain's CDR3 is CASSGRDRGTYEQYF. The CDR3 DNA is TGTGCCAGCAGCGGCCGGGACAGGGGAACGTACGAGCAGTACTTC.

This rearrangement joins TRBV20-1 to TRBJ2-7; unclear D gene. Germline CDR1 DFQATT, CDR2 SNEGSKA (reference sequence). The V and J ends lost 6 bases and 0 bases respectively, with 12 bases between them. This CDR3 has 13 residues. DNA of the CDR3: TGCAGTGCCCCGCACAGTTTCTCCTACGAGCAGTACTTC. Protein: CSAPHSFSYEQYF.

The genes are TRBV5-6 and TRBJ2-7; D might be TRBD1 (7 bases). Germline assignment: CDR1 SGHDT and CDR2 YYEEEE. The CDR3 extends over 14 amino acids. Trimming removed 3 bases at V and 5 bases at J, with 15 bases between. CDR3 region: CASSWRDSDNEQYF. The CDR3, as DNA: TGTGCCAGCAGCTGGCGGGACAGCGACAACGAGCAGTACTTC.

V usage is TRBV5-1 and J usage is TRBJ2-5; 8 bases map to TRBD1. The germline gives CDR1 SGHRS, CDR2 YFSETQ. The CDR3 covers 14 residues. Unmatched junction bases numbered 7, after V lost 4 bases and J lost 5 bases. The CDR3 spells CASSLTGAGETQYF. CDR3 DNA sequence: TGCGCCAGCAGCCTGACAGGGGCGGGGGAGACCCAGTACTTC. Full variable domain (remainder filled in from reference TRBV5-1 and TRBJ2-5): KAGVTQTPRYLIKTRGQQVTLSCSPISGHRSVSWYQQTPGQGLQFLFEYFSETQRNKGNFPGRFSGRQFSNSRSEMNVSTLELGDSALYLCASSLTGAGETQYFGPGTRLLVL.

This chain connects TRBV25-1 to TRBJ2-3, with 9 bases fitting TRBD1. With V trimmed by 4 bases and J by 2 bases, 10 bases remained unmatched. CDR1 is MGHDK and CDR2 is SYGVNS in the germline V gene. The CDR3 is made up of 17 amino acids. As DNA, the CDR3 is TGTGCCAGCAGTGCCGTTGGGGGACAGGGTGACACAGATACGCAGTATTTT. It yields the protein CASSAVGGQGDTDTQYF.

The chain carries TRBV30 and TRBJ2-7, with 7 bases that match TRBD1. The CDR3 loop spans 15 amino acids. Germline CDR1 reads GTSNPN; CDR2 reads SVGIG (reference sequence). V trimming: 2 bases; J trimming: 1 base; junction bases outside the gene matches: 8. The DNA of the CDR3 is TGTGCCTGGAGTTCCCCCGGGACAGTATCCTACGAGCAGTACTTC. It codes for CAWSSPGTVSYEQYF. The complete variable domain, with remaining parts taken from reference TRBV30 and TRBJ2-7, reads SQTIHQWPATLVQPVGSPLSLECTVEGTSNPNLYWYRQAAGRGLQLLFYSVGIGQISSEVPQNLSASRPQDRQFILSSKKLLLSDSGFYLCAWSSPGTVSYEQYFGPGTRLTVT.

The chain combines TRBV5-4 with TRBJ2-3, with a tentative D call TRBD2 (6 bases). Germline assignment: CDR1 SGHNT and CDR2 YYREEE (reference sequence). Trimming left V 7 bases short and J 3 bases short, with 12 bases between. The length of the CDR3 is 13 residues. The CDR3: CASAAGMTDTQYF. The CDR3 region has the DNA TGTGCCAGCGCGGCGGGGATGACAGATACGCAGTATTTT.

This clonotype was seen a few times. This rearrangement joins TRBV30 to TRBJ1-2; 7 bases agree with TRBD1. The CDR3 is 16 residues long. V lost 1 base, J lost 2 bases, and 10 bases stayed unmatched. The germline V gene has CDR1 GTSNPN and CDR2 SVGIG (reference sequence). This CDR3 reads CAWSAINRGGNYGYTF. The DNA for the CDR3 is TGTGCCTGGAGTGCAATTAACAGGGGAGGAAACTATGGCTACACCTTC.

The V call is TRBV4-1, the J call TRBJ1-4; D is possibly TRBD1 (5 bases). Germline V CDR1 and CDR2: MGHRA, YSYEKL. V shed 3 bases and J shed 0 bases, with 14 bases lying between them. This CDR3 comprises 17 residues. In DNA, the CDR3 is TGCGCCAGCAGCCAGGCTCCTCACAGGTCAACTAATGAAAAACTGTTTTTT. Encoded protein: CASSQAPHRSTNEKLFF.